This T cell receptor beta chain emerged from a study of shared clonotypes between healthy human individuals. A deep-level run was used for the assay. The protocol was immunoSEQ multiplex PCR, while the TCRdb copy is restricted to in-frame clones and leaves out a portion. The data hold 400,000 to 600,000 clones, with roughly 95% observed a single time. V shed 5 bases and J 5 bases; nucleotides not matched to a gene: 4. This CDR3 region has 14 residues. Per the germline V gene, CDR1 is LNHDA and CDR2 is SQIVND (reference sequence). Notes on this clone: Other DNA sequences in this sample translate to the same CDR3.

This TCR derives from a woman between 25 and 40 years old in good health. Sequencing was carried out using naive CD4+ T cells sorted from blood. Subset given: CD45RA+ positively selected. The chain employs TRBV19 and TRBJ2-1; 9 bases map to TRBD1. CDR3 protein: CASSPGQGNNEQFF. CDR3 in DNA: TGTGCCAGTAGTCCCGGACAGGGGAACAATGAGCAGTTCTTC.